This T cell receptor (beta chain) came from a study of T cells in localized non-small cell lung cancer. The repertoire was sequenced with immunoSEQ multiplex PCR; TCRdb's copy has only in-frame clones and lacks some. The sample lists about 12,000 clones, roughly 82% seen once, with 25% to 30% in the top ten. CDR3 size: 15 residues. Germline V gene data show CDR1 as LGHNA and CDR2 as YNFKEQ. V gave up 0 bases and J gave up 8 bases, with 13 bases separating them. Sequences were derived from peripheral blood, sampled before any cancer treatment. The source is a male donor at least 60 years old with stage I squamous cell lung carcinoma. The V call is TRBV4-2, the J call TRBJ1-4, with a tentative D call TRBD1 (6 bases). The CDR3 region is CASSQDLGTREKLFF. The CDR3 DNA is TGTGCCAGCAGCCAAGACCTCGGGACACGGGAAAAACTGTTTTTT.